This T cell receptor beta chain was found in a study of cytomegalovirus exposure and HLA in healthy donors. The study's findings and limits: The dataset shows that most TCR sequences were rare, while some public TCRs occurred in many donors. Equally common other TCR beta chains were less clonally expanded than HLA-associated ones, a later analysis found. Later analysis placed DRB1 highest and HLA-C lowest in TCR association rates, which differed by HLA locus.

The PCR ran on 60 Vbeta and 13 Jbeta primers. Produced via immunoSEQ multiplex PCR; TCRdb's table is partial and in-frame only. The data hold about 140,000 clones, with roughly three fifths observed a single time. Worth noting for this clone: Its matching antigen is unknown.

The CDR3 contains 15 residues. In germline, CDR1 is SGHDT, CDR2 YYEEEE. J was trimmed by 3 bases and V by 4 bases; bases with no gene match: 7. The origin of this receptor is a woman aged 55-75 years in good health and CMV-seronegative. The chain links TRBV5-6 to TRBJ1-5; TRBD1 matches at 7 bases. The sequenced material came from PBMCs. This CDR3 reads CASSLRTGVNQPQHF. In nucleotides, the CDR3 is TGTGCCAGCAGCCTAAGGACAGGCGTCAATCAGCCCCAGCATTTT.